One sample yielded the 25 T cell receptor beta chains listed below, sequenced in a study of CD8+ T cells in alopecia areata. Following RNA extraction, reverse transcription yielded cDNA that acted as the sequencing template. Some clones are missing from TCRdb's copy, which holds only in-frame ones; the method was immunoSEQ multiplex PCR. The data contain roughly 170,000 clones, roughly three fifths of them singletons. This sample's treatment: oral pan-JAK inhibitor, 5-10 mg twice daily. The sequences come from CD8+ T cells sorted from blood, collected at week 24, from a patient treated with tofacitinib. These receptors were collected from a human donor with alopecia areata.

Remarks on this clone: The junction and the germline gene differ at one end; a read error may be behind it. The chain recombines TRBV2 with TRBJ1-6; no firm D call. Germline assignment: CDR1 SNHLY and CDR2 FYNNEI. The length of the CDR3 is 8 residues. The CDR3 nucleotides read TGTGCCAGCAGTGAAACGGCTTTT. Encoded protein: CASSETAF.

This clone has only a few counts. This chain links TRBV6-6 with TRBJ1-4, with a weak D call TRBD1 (5 bases). Germline CDR1 and CDR2: MNHNY and SVGAGI (reference sequence). This CDR3 contains 13 residues. Trimming took 5 bases from V and 8 from J, leaving 12 bases between them. CDR3 region: CASSPLWGEKLFF. For the CDR3, the DNA is TGTGCCAGCAGTCCCCTCTGGGGGGAAAAACTGTTTTTT.

V gene TRBV5-1 combines with J gene TRBJ1-2, with D possibly TRBD1 on 5 matching bases. Germline CDR1 is SGHRS and CDR2 is YFSETQ. V was clipped by 3 bases and J by 5 bases, with 11 bases between them. The CDR3 loop spans 13 amino acids. The CDR3 coding sequence is TGCGCCAGCAGCTGGGGCCTAGCGTATGGCTACACCTTC. It specifies CASSWGLAYGYTF.

In this sample, this clone turned up a few times. The gene calls are TRBV19 and TRBJ2-3, with D hard to call. Trimming stripped 5 bases from V and 6 bases from J, with 12 bases between. Looked up from germline, CDR1 is LNHDA and CDR2 is SQIVND (reference sequence). CDR3 size: 13 residues. Here the CDR3 reads CASSLVAADTQYF. The DNA of the CDR3 is TGTGCCAGTAGTTTGGTCGCGGCGGATACGCAGTATTTT.

The chain uses TRBV29-1 and TRBJ1-2; no reliable D call. Trimming removed 6 bases from V and 2 bases from J, with 25 bases in between. This CDR3 is built from 17 residues. Germline CDR1 SQVTM, CDR2 ANQGSEA. The CDR3 bases are TGCAGCGTGTGGTCCGTTTCCGGGCCATCCGCCAACTATGGCTACACCTTC. Protein product: CSVWSVSGPSANYGYTF.

The chain uses TRBV4-2 and TRBJ2-5, with D hard to call. The germline CDR1 and CDR2 sequences are LGHNA and YNFKEQ. The CDR3 contains 13 residues. V was trimmed by 0 bases and J by 4 bases, leaving 6 bases between them. The CDR3 reads CASSQDKGETQYF. CDR3 bases: TGTGCCAGCAGCCAAGATAAGGGAGAGACCCAGTACTTC.

This clone has just a few counts. The J gene is TRBJ2-7, the V gene TRBV4-2; D possibly corresponds to TRBD2 (5 bases). The germline V gene encodes CDR1 LGHNA and CDR2 YNFKEQ. The CDR3 covers 14 residues. Deletions cut 7 bases from V and 2 bases from J, with 15 bases between. DNA of the CDR3: TGTGCCAGCAACCAGAGGCCGGGAACCTACGAGCAGTACTTC. Protein: CASNQRPGTYEQYF.

The chain uses TRBV11-2 and TRBJ1-6, with 10 bases lining up with TRBD1. The V gene end was trimmed by 2 bases and the J gene end by 10 bases; junction bases not matched to a gene: 11. Germline lookup yields CDR1 SGHAT and CDR2 FQNNGV. The CDR3 is made up of 17 amino acids. CDR3 in amino acids: CASSLHDWTGGGSPLHF. The CDR3 DNA sequence: TGTGCCAGCAGCTTACACGACTGGACAGGGGGTGGCTCACCCCTCCACTTT.

This clone was seen more than once but under ten times. This sequence joins TRBV29-1 and TRBJ2-1, with 9 bases aligning to TRBD2. Germline V gives CDR1 SQVTM, CDR2 ANQGSEA. The CDR3 spans 13 residues. CDR3 bases: TGCAGTGGGAGCGGGGGGCGATACAATGAGCAGTTCTTC. This translates into CSGSGGRYNEQFF.

The chain combines TRBV7-9 with TRBJ2-7, with a possible D match to TRBD2 (6 bases). The CDR3 covers 13 residues. Trimming stripped 5 bases from V and 5 bases from J, with 13 bases between. Per germline, CDR1 SEHNR and CDR2 FQNEAQ (reference sequence). For the CDR3, the DNA is TGTGCCAGCAGCCCGTGGGACTTCCACGAGCAGTACTTC. Translating gives CASSPWDFHEQYF.

J is TRBJ1-5 and V is TRBV7-9; D gene ambiguous. The CDR3 consists of 16 residues. Germline CDR1 and CDR2: SEHNR and FQNEAQ (reference sequence). Deletions cut 5 bases from V and 4 bases from J, with 18 bases between. The DNA for the CDR3 is TGTGCCAGCAGCCCACACGGCAACGGCTTAAATCAGCCCCAGCATTTT. Its protein is CASSPHGNGLNQPQHF.

The chain carries TRBV9 and TRBJ2-5; 8 bases line up with TRBD2. The CDR3 is 15 amino acids. In germline, CDR1 is SGDLS, CDR2 YYNGEE. The junction had 10 bases not matched to a gene; V was cut back by 4 bases and J by 5 bases. The CDR3 bases are TGTGCCAGCAGCCAGGTAGCGGGACGGCGCGAGACCCAGTACTTC. Its translation is CASSQVAGRRETQYF. Full variable domain (outside the CDR3, taken from reference TRBV9 and TRBJ2-5): DSGVTQTPKHLITATGQRVTLRCSPRSGDLSVYWYQQSLDQGLQFLIQYYNGEERAKGNILERFSAQQFPDLHSELNLSSLELGDSALYFCASSQVAGRRETQYFGPGTRLLVL.

The gene calls are TRBV13 and TRBJ1-1; 8 bases line up with TRBD1. The CDR3 totals 16 residues. V shed 2 bases and J 7 bases; nucleotides not matched to a gene: 12. The germline V gene encodes CDR1 PRHDT and CDR2 FYEKMQ (reference sequence). For the CDR3, the DNA is TGTGCCAGCAGCTTATTGGCAGGGGGCGGTGACGTTGAAGCTTTCTTT. Protein product: CASSLLAGGGDVEAFF.

The CDR3 protein is CASNAETGIYGYTF. The CDR3 region has the DNA TGTGCCAGCAACGCGGAAACAGGGATCTATGGCTACACCTTC. J is TRBJ1-2 and V is TRBV7-9; D is perhaps TRBD1 (6 bases). Germline V gene data show CDR1 as SEHNR and CDR2 as FQNEAQ (reference sequence). The germline V and J ends were trimmed by 7 bases and 4 bases, with 16 bases remaining between them. The CDR3 has 14 amino acids.

This chain links TRBV2 with TRBJ1-1; D uncertain. V gave up 5 bases and J gave up 7 bases, with 5 bases separating them. Germline loops: CDR1 SNHLY, CDR2 FYNNEI. This CDR3 is built from 10 residues. CDR3 in amino acids: CASSTYEAFF. Here the CDR3 DNA reads TGTGCCAGCAGTACTTATGAAGCTTTCTTT.

This clone was observed once. CDR3 DNA: TGTGCCAGCGCGAAAGTACAAGAGACCCAGTACTTC. This gives the protein CASAKVQETQYF. The V gene is TRBV11-2, the J gene TRBJ2-5; no definite D call. Germline loops: CDR1 SGHAT, CDR2 FQNNGV. The CDR3 covers 12 residues. V shed 8 bases and J shed 2 bases, with 9 bases lying between them.

The chain is built from TRBV15 and TRBJ1-2, with D unclear. Germline V gives CDR1 LNHNV, CDR2 YYDKDF (reference sequence). The CDR3 totals 11 residues. Trimming took 3 bases from V and 5 from J, leaving 4 bases between them. The CDR3 region has the DNA TGTGCCACCAGCAGTTTGTATGGCTACACCTTC. Residues: CATSSLYGYTF.

The chain carries TRBV6-6 and TRBJ2-3, with no clear D. V was trimmed by 5 bases and J by 0 bases, leaving 15 bases between them. This CDR3 has 16 residues. Germline-derived CDR1 and CDR2 are MNHNY and SVGAGI (reference sequence). The CDR3 loop reads CASSPLPPVSTDTQYF. Here the CDR3 DNA reads TGTGCCAGCAGTCCCCTCCCGCCCGTTAGCACAGATACGCAGTATTTT.

The chain combines TRBV9 with TRBJ1-1, with D uncertain. CDR1 and CDR2 (germline): SGDLS, YYNGEE. CDR3 length: 15 residues. V lost 4 bases and J 0 bases, leaving 13 bases between the germline ends. The CDR3 protein is CASSPNDDLNTEAFF. The CDR3 coding sequence is TGTGCCAGCAGCCCTAACGACGATTTGAACACTGAAGCTTTCTTT.

Points on this clone: The same CDR3 can be traced to other DNA sequences in this sample. The chain joins TRBV9 to TRBJ2-2; no definite D call. CDR3 length equals 13 residues. V gave up 0 bases and J gave up 5 bases, with 5 bases separating them. Germline CDR1 is SGDLS and CDR2 is YYNGEE. This CDR3 is CASSVGGTGELFF. CDR3 DNA: TGTGCCAGCAGCGTAGGTGGGACCGGGGAGCTGTTTTTT. Full variable domain (remainder filled in from reference TRBV9 and TRBJ2-2): DSGVTQTPKHLITATGQRVTLRCSPRSGDLSVYWYQQSLDQGLQFLIQYYNGEERAKGNILERFSAQQFPDLHSELNLSSLELGDSALYFCASSVGGTGELFFGEGSRLTVL.

J is TRBJ2-6 and V is TRBV11-3, with 9 bases fitting TRBD1. The V gene end was trimmed by 1 base and the J gene end by 12 bases; junction bases not matched to a gene: 7. The CDR3 contains 15 residues. In germline, CDR1 is SGHNT, CDR2 YENEEA. CDR3 bases: TGTGCCAGCAGCTTAGGAGGGGGACAGGGTGGCGTCCTGACTTTC. It encodes CASSLGGGQGGVLTF.

The chain uses TRBV7-6 and TRBJ2-1; D assignment may be TRBD1 or TRBD2 (5 bases each). Trimming took 1 base from V and 3 from J, leaving 13 bases between them. Germline V lookup: CDR1 SGHVS, CDR2 FNYEAQ. The CDR3 is 16 residues long. CDR3 DNA: TGTGCCAGCAGCTTAGTACCGGGGCAATTCTACAATGAGCAGTTCTTC. Its translation is CASSLVPGQFYNEQFF.

There are a few counts of this clone. The chain couples TRBV13 to TRBJ1-1; TRBD1 matches at 8 bases. Losses at the gene ends were 4 bases for V and 5 bases for J; bases not matched to a gene: 6. This CDR3 is built from 14 residues. Germline V lookup: CDR1 PRHDT, CDR2 FYEKMQ (reference sequence). CDR3 DNA sequence: TGTGCCAGCAGCTCCAGGGGGCTGAGGACTGAAGCTTTCTTT. Its protein product is CASSSRGLRTEAFF.

This chain uses TRBV7-9 with TRBJ2-5, with no clear D. The CDR3 spans 13 residues. V lost 5 bases, J lost 3 bases, and 10 bases lay in between. Germline CDR1 is SEHNR and CDR2 is FQNEAQ (reference sequence). In DNA form, the CDR3 reads TGTGCCAGCAGCACGAGTGGAGAAGAGACCCAGTACTTC. The encoded protein is CASSTSGEETQYF. Using reference TRBV7-9 and TRBJ2-5 for the parts outside the CDR3, the full variable domain is DTGVSQNPRHKITKRGQNVTFRCDPISEHNRLYWYRQTLGQGPEFLTYFQNEAQLEKSRLLSDRFSAERPKGSFSTLEIQRTEQGDSAMYLCASSTSGEETQYFGPGTRLLVL.

For the CDR3, the DNA is TGCGCCAGCAGCTTGTCGGGGGACTCCTACGAGCAGTACTTC. It is translated as CASSLSGDSYEQYF. The chain uses TRBV5-1 and TRBJ2-7; a possible D gene is TRBD2 (6 bases). Germline V lookup: CDR1 SGHRS, CDR2 YFSETQ. The CDR3 loop spans 14 amino acids. V dropped 1 base and J dropped 0 bases, with 8 bases sitting between them.